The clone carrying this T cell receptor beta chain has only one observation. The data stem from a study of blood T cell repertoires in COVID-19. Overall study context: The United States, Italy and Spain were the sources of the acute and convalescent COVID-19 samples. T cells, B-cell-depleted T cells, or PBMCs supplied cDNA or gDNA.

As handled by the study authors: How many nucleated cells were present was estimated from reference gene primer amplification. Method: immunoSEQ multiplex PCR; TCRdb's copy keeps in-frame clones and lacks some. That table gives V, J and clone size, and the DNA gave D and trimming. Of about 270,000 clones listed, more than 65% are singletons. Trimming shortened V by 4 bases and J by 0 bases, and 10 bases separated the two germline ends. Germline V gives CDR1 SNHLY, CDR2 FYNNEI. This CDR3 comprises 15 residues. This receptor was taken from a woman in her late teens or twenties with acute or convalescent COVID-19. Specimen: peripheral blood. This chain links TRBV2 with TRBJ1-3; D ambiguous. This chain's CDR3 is CASSVFPNSGNTIYF. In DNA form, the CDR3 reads TGTGCCAGCAGTGTTTTTCCAAACTCTGGAAACACCATATATTTT.